The T cell receptor beta chain described here comes from a study of PD-1 blockade in classical Hodgkin lymphoma. Study-level points and caveats: TCR diversity at baseline was reported to be reduced in newly diagnosed patients relative to healthy donors. Researchers reported that CD4+ TCR diversity, though not CD8+, rose significantly by C4D1. Newly diagnosed patients had diversity similar to the baseline diversity of complete responders.

Repertoires were generated with immunoSEQ multiplex PCR, while TCRdb's copy carries only in-frame clones and drops some. The sample shows some 39,000 clones, approximately 91% of them seen only once. Brentuximab vedotin exposure varied among the patients, all of whom had relapsed after autologous stem cell transplantation. Best outcomes ranged across complete response, partial response and progressive disease. Concerning this clone: No antigen is known for it.

The CDR3 has 16 amino acids. V dropped 2 bases and J dropped 4; count of bases not matched to a gene: 9. Germline V CDR1 and CDR2: MNHNY, SVGAGI (reference sequence). Specimen: peripheral blood mononuclear cells (PBMCs), collected at baseline. This receptor was identified in a human donor with classical Hodgkin lymphoma. The chain uses TRBV6-6 and TRBJ2-7, with 9 bases identical to TRBD2. The CDR3 region is CASSYDGPGLAYEQYF. The CDR3 DNA is TGTGCCAGCAGTTACGACGGACCGGGACTAGCTTACGAGCAGTACTTC.